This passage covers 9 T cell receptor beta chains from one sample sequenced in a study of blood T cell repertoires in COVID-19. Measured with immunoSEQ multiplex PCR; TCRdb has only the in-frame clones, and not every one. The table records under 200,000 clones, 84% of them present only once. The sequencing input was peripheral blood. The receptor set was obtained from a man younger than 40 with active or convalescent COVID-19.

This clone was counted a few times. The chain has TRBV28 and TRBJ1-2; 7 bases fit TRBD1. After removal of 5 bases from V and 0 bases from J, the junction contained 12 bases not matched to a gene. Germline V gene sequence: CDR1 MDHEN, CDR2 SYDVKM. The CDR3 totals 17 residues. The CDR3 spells CASSPLPGTATNYGYTF. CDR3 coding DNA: TGTGCCAGCAGTCCCCTCCCCGGGACAGCCACTAACTATGGCTACACCTTC.

DNA for the CDR3: TGCGCCAGCAGCTTACAGGGGTCTGGAAACACCATATATTTT. Its protein is CASSLQGSGNTIYF. The gene calls are TRBV5-1 and TRBJ1-3, with TRBD1 identical over 7 bases. There are 14 residues in the CDR3. CDR1 and CDR2 from the germline V gene are SGHRS and YFSETQ. Losses at the gene ends were 2 bases for V and 1 base for J; bases not matched to a gene: 0.

The CDR3 region has the DNA TGTGCCAGCAGTTTCGGACTAGCGGGAAAAAAGTCTAGCACAGATACGCAGTATTTT. Translated, it gives CASSFGLAGKKSSTDTQYF. The rearrangement uses TRBV27 and TRBJ2-3, with 12 bases lining up with TRBD2. In germline, CDR1 is MNHEY, CDR2 SMNVEV (reference sequence). CDR3 length equals 19 residues. The V segment lost 3 bases and the J segment 0 bases; nucleotides outside the gene matches: 10.

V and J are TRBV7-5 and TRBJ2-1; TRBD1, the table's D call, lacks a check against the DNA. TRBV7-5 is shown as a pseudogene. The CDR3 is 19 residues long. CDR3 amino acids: CARSSGPKALEGAYNEQFF. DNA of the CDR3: TGTGCCAGAAGCTCAGGACCCAAGGCCCTAGAAGGGGCATACAATGAGCAGTTCTTC.

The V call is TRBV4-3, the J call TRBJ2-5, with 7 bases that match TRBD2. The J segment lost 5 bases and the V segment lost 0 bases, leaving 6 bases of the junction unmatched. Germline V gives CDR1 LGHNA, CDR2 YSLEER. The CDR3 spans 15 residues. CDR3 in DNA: TGCGCCAGCAGCCAAGATCGAGCCGGGAGGGAGACCCAGTACTTC. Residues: CASSQDRAGRETQYF.

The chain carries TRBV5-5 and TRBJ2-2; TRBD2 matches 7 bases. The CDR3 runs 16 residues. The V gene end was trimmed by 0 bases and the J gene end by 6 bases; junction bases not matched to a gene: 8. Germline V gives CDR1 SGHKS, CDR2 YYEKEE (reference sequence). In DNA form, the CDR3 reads TGTGCCAGCAGCTTGGGGGCCGGGGGGATAGCCGGGGAGCTGTTTTTT. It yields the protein CASSLGAGGIAGELFF.

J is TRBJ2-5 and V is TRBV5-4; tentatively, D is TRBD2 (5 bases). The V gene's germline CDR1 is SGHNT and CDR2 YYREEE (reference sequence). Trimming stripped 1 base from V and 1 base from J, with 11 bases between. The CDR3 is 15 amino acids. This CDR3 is CASSLRGGPQETQYF. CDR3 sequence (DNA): TGTGCCAGCAGCTTGCGGGGTGGTCCCCAAGAGACCCAGTACTTC.

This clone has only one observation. The CDR3 DNA is TGTGCCAGCAGCAGCGGACAGGGACCCCATCAGCCCCAGCATTTT. This translates into CASSSGQGPHQPQHF. The rearrangement uses TRBV5-8 and TRBJ1-5, with TRBD1 identical over 8 bases. The length of the CDR3 is 15 residues. J lost 5 bases, V lost 4 bases, and 8 bases had no gene match. CDR1 is SGHTS and CDR2 is YDEGEE in the germline V gene. Looking up the rest from reference TRBV5-8 and TRBJ1-5 gives the full variable domain: EAGVTQSPTHLIKTRGQQATLRCSPISGHTSVYWYQQALGLGLQFLLWYDEGEERNRGNFPPRFSGRQFPNYSSELNVNALELEDSALYLCASSSGQGPHQPQHFGDGTRLSIL.

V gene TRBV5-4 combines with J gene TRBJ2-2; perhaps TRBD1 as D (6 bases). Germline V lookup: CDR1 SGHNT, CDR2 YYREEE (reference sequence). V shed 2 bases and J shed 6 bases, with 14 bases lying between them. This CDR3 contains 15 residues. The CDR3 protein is CASSLQQGQAGELFF. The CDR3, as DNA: TGTGCCAGCAGCTTACAACAGGGTCAAGCCGGGGAGCTGTTTTTT.